These 27 T cell receptor beta chains share one sample of origin, sequenced in a study of early T cells in non-severe SARS-CoV-2 infection. Each CDR3 protein gets one entry after TCRdb re-called the 5' RACE reads with MiXCR. This repertoire shows about 83,000 distinct CDR3 sequences, about an eighth found once; its top ten account for about 1.4%. Sequencing used whole blood. The receptor set was obtained from an adult who was a healthcare worker with PCR-confirmed SARS-CoV-2 infection or an uninfected control (not recorded which).

The chain has TRBV10-2 and TRBJ1-2; tentative D call: TRBD1 (5 bases). The CDR3 spans 13 residues. The V gene's germline CDR1 is WSHSY and CDR2 SAAADI. Trimming took 6 bases from V and 8 from J, leaving 16 bases between them. In DNA, the CDR3 is TGCGCCAGCAGCTCCCCCGGGGGTCCAGGCTACACCTTC. Translating gives CASSSPGGPGYTF.

This clonotype has at least ten counts. V is TRBV3-1 and J is TRBJ2-1, with 9 bases identical to TRBD2. V lost 0 bases to trimming and J lost 4 bases; unmatched junction nucleotides: 7. Germline CDR1 and CDR2: LGHDT and YNNKEL (reference sequence). The CDR3 has 17 amino acids. The CDR3: CASSQDQTSGRYNEQFF. The CDR3 coding sequence is TGTGCCAGCAGCCAAGATCAAACTAGCGGGCGTTACAATGAGCAGTTCTTC.

This clonotype was seen at least ten times. The chain carries TRBV20-1 and TRBJ2-1; D possibly corresponds to TRBD2 (5 bases). Germline V lookup: CDR1 DFQATT, CDR2 SNEGSKA (reference sequence). V dropped 3 bases and J dropped 7 bases, with 28 bases sitting between them. This CDR3 is 18 amino acids long. For the CDR3, the DNA is TGCAGTGCTAGCCCCAACCCCCCACGCGGAGGTGAGGAAAATGAGCAGTTCTTC. Translation gives CSASPNPPRGGEENEQFF.

The chain is built from TRBV7-2 and TRBJ1-2; 8 bases match TRBD1. Germline values: CDR1 SGHTA, CDR2 FQGNSA. V was pared by 6 bases and J by 3 bases, with 6 bases of the junction left unmatched. The CDR3 spans 14 residues. The chain's CDR3 is CASRRTGGDYGYTF. CDR3 nucleotides: TGTGCCAGCAGACGCACAGGGGGGGACTATGGCTACACCTTC.

This clonotype was counted a few times. This sequence joins TRBV5-1 and TRBJ1-1; TRBD1 is a possible D gene (5 bases). The CDR3 is 15 amino acids. Germline V gene lookup returns CDR1 SGHRS and CDR2 YFSETQ. V lost 0 bases and J 2 bases, leaving 11 bases between the germline ends. This CDR3 is CASSLVGDPNTEAFF. DNA for the CDR3: TGCGCCAGCAGCTTGGTGGGGGACCCAAACACTGAAGCTTTCTTT. The full variable domain, in which reference TRBV5-1 and TRBJ1-1 provide the parts outside the CDR3, is KAGVTQTPRYLIKTRGQQVTLSCSPISGHRSVSWYQQTPGQGLQFLFEYFSETQRNKGNFPGRFSGRQFSNSRSEMNVSTLELGDSALYLCASSLVGDPNTEAFFGQGTRLTVV.

In this sample, this clonotype is medium-sized. The chain uses TRBV13 and TRBJ1-1, with 11 nucleotides matching TRBD1. This CDR3 region has 15 residues. Germline trimming cut 5 bases from V and 5 bases from J; bases unmatched to any gene: 7. Germline CDR1 and CDR2: PRHDT and FYEKMQ (reference sequence). CDR3 in DNA: TGTGCCAGCAGCGGAGAGGACAGGGGGCATACTGAAGCTTTCTTT. Translating it yields CASSGEDRGHTEAFF.

In this sample, this clonotype turned up many times. The V and J genes are TRBV6-5 and TRBJ1-3; perhaps TRBD1 as D (6 bases). In germline, CDR1 is MNHEY, CDR2 SVGAGI. The CDR3 is made up of 15 amino acids. Trimming removed 2 bases at V and 5 bases at J, with 13 bases between. CDR3 in DNA: TGTGCCAGCAGTTACAATCGGGGGCCTAGAAACACCATATATTTT. Protein: CASSYNRGPRNTIYF.

This clonotype was seen many times. DNA for the CDR3: TGTGCCACCAGTGACTCGGGACTTTCGGGAGGCAATGAGCAGTTCTTC. Its protein product is CATSDSGLSGGNEQFF. This rearrangement joins TRBV24-1 to TRBJ2-1; TRBD2 aligns across 7 bases. The germline gives CDR1 KGHDR, CDR2 SFDVKD. V lost 4 bases, J lost 6 bases, and 11 bases stayed unmatched. The CDR3 length is 16 residues.

At least ten counts were recorded for this clonotype. The rearrangement joins TRBV10-2 to TRBJ2-5, with 8 positions matching TRBD2. The CDR3 loop spans 14 amino acids. Germline V gene data show CDR1 as WSHSY and CDR2 as SAAADI. V was pared by 2 bases and J by 2 bases, with 1 base of the junction left unmatched. The CDR3 protein is CASSEAGGQETQYF. CDR3 sequence (DNA): TGCGCCAGCAGTGAGGCGGGGGGACAAGAGACCCAGTACTTC.

This clonotype came up many times. V is TRBV4-1 and J is TRBJ2-2; 9 bases are a match to TRBD1. CDR1 MGHRA and CDR2 YSYEKL come from the germline V gene. This CDR3 has 17 amino acids. The ends lost 2 bases at V and 4 bases at J; junction bases unmatched: 8. CDR3: CASSQMTPGQGTGELFF. The DNA of the CDR3 is TGCGCCAGCAGCCAAATGACGCCGGGACAGGGCACCGGGGAGCTGTTTTTT.

The rearrangement links TRBV24-1 to TRBJ2-5; TRBD1 matches at 8 bases. V lost 4 bases, J lost 4 bases, and 10 bases stayed unmatched. CDR1 KGHDR and CDR2 SFDVKD come from the germline V gene. The CDR3 consists of 16 residues. CDR3 loop: CATSDPTQGASETQYF. As DNA, the CDR3 is TGTGCCACCAGTGACCCGACCCAGGGGGCTTCAGAGACCCAGTACTTC.

As regards this clonotype: Possible read error: a much larger clone is one base away. V and J are TRBV7-2 and TRBJ2-2; tentative D call: TRBD1 (6 bases). Germline V gene lookup returns CDR1 SGHTA and CDR2 FQGNSA. The CDR3 sequence is 13 residues long. The CDR3 region has the DNA TGTGCCAGCAGCCCGCCCCAGGGGTTGGAGCAGTTTTTT. The encoded protein is CASSPPQGLEQFF.

This clonotype was seen at least ten times. This chain uses TRBV15 with TRBJ1-3; D unresolved. Trimming left V 0 bases short and J 0 bases short, with 6 bases between. The germline V gene encodes CDR1 LNHNV and CDR2 YYDKDF (reference sequence). This CDR3 is 15 amino acids long. CDR3 region: CATSRDSNSGNTIYF. For the CDR3, the DNA is TGTGCCACCAGCAGAGATTCGAACTCTGGAAACACCATATATTTT.

The chain combines TRBV6-6 with TRBJ2-5; D might be TRBD1 (6 bases). V was shortened by 8 bases and J by 2 bases, with 12 bases between the two germline ends. The germline V gene encodes CDR1 MNHNY and CDR2 SVGAGI (reference sequence). The CDR3 sequence is 13 residues long. CDR3 coding DNA: TGTGCCAGCCGGGGACAACCGCAAGAGACCCAGTACTTC. Protein product: CASRGQPQETQYF.

This clonotype has just one count. A read error may be the cause here, since a much bigger clone is one base away. This rearrangement joins TRBV6-4 to TRBJ2-3; TRBD2 matches at 7 bases. CDR3 size: 14 residues. Trimming removed 2 bases from V and 2 bases from J; junction bases left unmatched: 1. The germline gives CDR1 MRHNA, CDR2 SNTAGT. CDR3 region: CASSDGGDTDTQYF. The DNA of the CDR3 is TGTGCCAGCAGTGACGGGGGGGACACAGATACGCAGTATTTT.

There are many counts of this clonotype. As DNA, the CDR3 is TGTGCCAGCAGCCTCCTCGGACAAACCTACGAGCAGTACTTC. It is translated as CASSLLGQTYEQYF. The rearrangement links TRBV14 to TRBJ2-7, with TRBD1 as a possible D gene (5 bases). Germline values: CDR1 SGHDN, CDR2 FVKESK. This CDR3 has 14 amino acids. The V and J ends lost 4 bases and 2 bases respectively, with 12 bases between them.

This clonotype turned up a few times. The chain recombines TRBV6-1 with TRBJ2-1, with D possibly being TRBD1 or TRBD2 (7 bases each). Germline CDR1 is MNHNS and CDR2 is SASEGT. The CDR3 has 15 amino acids. Trimming stripped 6 bases from V and 0 bases from J, with 12 bases between. The CDR3 region is CASSTGEGSYNEQFF. DNA of the CDR3: TGTGCCAGCAGCACAGGGGAGGGCTCCTACAATGAGCAGTTCTTC.

A remark on this clonotype: A much larger clone lies a single base off, so this may be a read error. The CDR3 does not end in the conserved phenylalanine or tryptophan, so this is likely a read error. This chain links TRBV29-1 with TRBJ2-5; TRBD1 matches at 7 bases. The CDR3 sequence is 13 residues long. Germline lookup yields CDR1 SQVTM and CDR2 ANQGSEA. With 7 bases clipped from V and 1 base from J, the junction kept 6 bases outside the gene matches. As DNA, the CDR3 is TGCAGCGGACGACAGGGAATCCAAGAGACCCAGTACCTC. Translating it yields CSGRQGIQETQYL.

This clonotype was counted a few times. This chain connects TRBV29-1 to TRBJ1-1; D is ambiguous. The germline CDR1 and CDR2 sequences are SQVTM and ANQGSEA. V was shortened by 4 bases and J by 4 bases, with 16 bases between the two germline ends. The CDR3 length is 14 residues. DNA of the CDR3: TGCAGCGTTGGGGTCAGAGCGGAGACCACTGAAGCTTTCTTT. Residues: CSVGVRAETTEAFF.

The rearrangement links TRBV20-1 to TRBJ2-4; D is possibly TRBD2 (5 bases). Germline V gene sequence: CDR1 DFQATT, CDR2 SNEGSKA (reference sequence). Trimming stripped 1 base from V and 8 bases from J, with 12 bases between. This CDR3 is 13 amino acids long. This CDR3 reads CSARGLEGYIQYF. The DNA for the CDR3 is TGCAGTGCTAGAGGTCTAGAGGGATACATTCAGTACTTC.

This chain joins TRBV4-1 and TRBJ2-7; tentative D call: TRBD1 (6 bases). Germline loops: CDR1 MGHRA, CDR2 YSYEKL. V was cut by 2 bases and J by 2 bases, with 10 bases left in between. The CDR3 loop spans 14 amino acids. The CDR3 DNA sequence: TGCGCCAGCAGCCAAACGGACAGAACCTACGAGCAGTACTTC. This gives the protein CASSQTDRTYEQYF.

V usage is TRBV3-1 and J usage is TRBJ1-2, with 11 bases fitting TRBD1. The germline gives CDR1 LGHDT, CDR2 YNNKEL (reference sequence). The CDR3 runs to 16 residues. The V segment lost 4 bases and the J segment 6 bases; nucleotides outside the gene matches: 10. Here the CDR3 reads CASSLRGPGQGDGYTF. The CDR3 bases are TGTGCCAGCAGCCTTCGTGGACCGGGACAGGGGGATGGCTACACCTTC.

This clonotype has ten or more counts. One end of the junction fails to match germline, which may point to a read error. The chain is built from TRBV5-1 and TRBJ1-5; no clear D gene. The germline gives CDR1 SGHRS, CDR2 YFSETQ. This CDR3 spans 14 amino acids. CDR3 protein: CASRLGRAGQPQHF. The DNA for the CDR3 is TGCGCCAGCAGGTTGGGGAGGGCGGGTCAGCCCCAGCATTTT.

This clonotype occurred a few times. The J gene is TRBJ2-7, the V gene TRBV3-1; 10 nucleotides match TRBD1. Germline V gene lookup returns CDR1 LGHDT and CDR2 YNNKEL (reference sequence). The CDR3 consists of 13 residues. The junction had 0 bases not matched to a gene; V was cut back by 1 base and J by 6 bases. The CDR3 spells CASSQGDRGEQYF. In DNA form, the CDR3 reads TGTGCCAGCAGCCAAGGGGACAGGGGCGAGCAGTACTTC.

This clonotype was seen many times. V usage is TRBV29-1 and J usage is TRBJ1-1, with no clear D. The germline gives CDR1 SQVTM, CDR2 ANQGSEA. The CDR3 covers 12 residues. V was pared by 5 bases and J by 1 base, with 8 bases between. The CDR3 coding sequence is TGCAGCGTTAAGTTTTGGAACACTGAAGCTTTCTTT. It encodes CSVKFWNTEAFF.

The genes are TRBV7-2 and TRBJ2-1, with D perhaps TRBD2 (6 bases). The germline V and J ends were trimmed by 3 bases and 5 bases, with 14 bases remaining between them. CDR1 SGHTA and CDR2 FQGNSA come from the germline V gene. CDR3 size: 15 residues. The CDR3 spells CASSFHGGRHNEQFF. The CDR3 coding sequence is TGTGCCAGCAGCTTCCACGGGGGAAGACACAATGAGCAGTTCTTC.

This clonotype was seen just once. It may be a read error: a sequence one base away is much more abundant. This chain joins TRBV7-9 and TRBJ2-3, with 8 bases matching TRBD2. V dropped 7 bases and J dropped 4; count of bases not matched to a gene: 16. Germline lookup yields CDR1 SEHNR and CDR2 FQNEAQ (reference sequence). The CDR3 sequence is 17 residues long. The CDR3, as DNA: TGTGCCAGCAACTCACCGGAAGGACTAGCCGGGTCAGATACGCAGTATTTT. Encoded protein: CASNSPEGLAGSDTQYF.